The clone carrying this T cell receptor beta chain was seen more than once but under ten times. Its target is not known. The sample originates from a study of T cells after yellow fever vaccination. Looking at the study overall: The SMART-Seq v4 Ultra Low Input method served to prepare the low-cell-number fractions.

Study-level findings and limits: The CD4 compartment and the CD8 compartment contained a small share of clonotypes in common.

5'RACE template switching generated TCR cDNA, adding a universal primer site and UMIs. TCRdb itself ran the 5' RACE reads through MiXCR, one entry per CDR3 protein. This table has 200,000 or so distinct CDR3 sequences, around 6.7% appearing once. Germline CDR1 reads SEHNR; CDR2 reads FQNEAQ (reference sequence). Trimming removed 2 bases from V and 2 bases from J, with 11 bases in between. The CDR3 sequence is 15 residues long. The chain joins TRBV7-9 to TRBJ2-3; D perhaps matches TRBD1 (6 bases). This specimen consisted of CD4+ T cells sorted from PBMCs, obtained on the day of the yellow fever booster vaccination. The sequence was collected from a man aged 25 to 45 who received the YFV17D yellow fever vaccine. CDR3 loop: CASSLLGGATDTQYF. The CDR3 nucleotides read TGTGCCAGCAGCTTACTTGGGGGCGCCACAGATACGCAGTATTTT.